This T cell receptor beta chain was recovered during a study of cytomegalovirus exposure and HLA in healthy donors. Study details: Among fewer than 500 genotyped donors, about 80% fell in the Caucasian-associated ancestry cluster. Findings and limits, study-wide: Reported performance of the classifier showed diagnosis of cytomegalovirus status with high specificity and sensitivity. In a later analysis, at a false discovery rate of 0.05, under 20,000 TCR beta sequences were associated with HLA alleles.

Primers included in the PCR were 60 Vbeta and 13 Jbeta primers. Clones were sequenced by immunoSEQ multiplex PCR, and TCRdb holds only the in-frame ones, with some missing. Of about 140,000 clones in the sample, more than 70% were seen once. About this clone itself: Its target is not known.

The CDR3 sequence is 15 residues long. Germline V gene sequence: CDR1 SGHRS, CDR2 YFSETQ. The V end lost 1 base, the J end lost 4 bases, and 15 bases lay between the germline ends. The sequence derives from a male donor in good health and CMV-seropositive. The chain has TRBV5-1 and TRBJ2-7, with D possibly TRBD1 on 6 matching bases. Material: PBMCs. CDR3 sequence: CASSLSPGADYEQYF. For the CDR3, the DNA is TGCGCCAGCAGCTTGTCACCAGGGGCAGATTACGAGCAGTACTTC.